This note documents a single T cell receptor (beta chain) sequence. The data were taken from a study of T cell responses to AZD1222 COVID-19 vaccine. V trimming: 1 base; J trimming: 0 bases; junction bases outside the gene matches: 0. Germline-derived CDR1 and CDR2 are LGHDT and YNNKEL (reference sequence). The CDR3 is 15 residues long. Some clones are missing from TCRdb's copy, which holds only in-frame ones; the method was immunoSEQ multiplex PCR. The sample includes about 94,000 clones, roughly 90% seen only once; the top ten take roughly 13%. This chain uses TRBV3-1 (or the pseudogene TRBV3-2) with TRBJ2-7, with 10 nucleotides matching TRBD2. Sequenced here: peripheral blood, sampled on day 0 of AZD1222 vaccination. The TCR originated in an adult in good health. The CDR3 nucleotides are TGTGCCAGCAGCCAAGGACTAGCGGGCTCCTACGAGCAGTACTTC. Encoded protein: CASSQGLAGSYEQYF.